Listed below are T cell receptor beta chains from one sample, sequenced in a study of T cells in Graves' hyperthyroidism and ophthalmopathy. TCRdb fed the multiplex PCR reads into MiXCR, producing one record per CDR3 protein. The table includes around 350,000 distinct CDR3 sequences, around 15% detected once. Sequencing used blood. These receptors all stem from a woman in her sixties or seventies with Graves' ophthalmopathy. The CDR3 runs from the conserved cysteine through the conserved F or W. Each record gives: V gene, clone size, D gene, J gene, CDR3 DNA, CDR3 protein. The D gene is left open where the match is weak. Size is stated for part of the rows, as once, few or many counts, or as a class when the clone is expanded.

v_call: TRBV5-1; clone_size: few; d_call: .; j_call: TRBJ2-7; cdr3_nt: TGCGCCAGCAGCTTGGTGTGGGGGACCTACGAGCAGTACTTC; cdr3_aa: CASSLVWGTYEQYF
v_call: TRBV7-9; clone_size: few; d_call: TRBD2; j_call: TRBJ2-5; cdr3_nt: TGTGCCAGCAGCTTAGAAATCGGGACTAGTGGGACCCAGTACTTC; cdr3_aa: CASSLEIGTSGTQYF
v_call: TRBV7-8; clone_size: .; d_call: TRBD2; j_call: TRBJ2-3; cdr3_nt: TGTGCCAGCAGTCCGGGACGTCTGGGACTAGAAGGGGGGGGCACAAATACGCAGTATTTT; cdr3_aa: CASSPGRLGLEGGGTNTQYF
v_call: TRBV9; clone_size: .; d_call: .; j_call: TRBJ2-3; cdr3_nt: TGTGCCAGCAGCCCCTGGGTAGCAGGAGATACGCAGTATTTT; cdr3_aa: CASSPWVAGDTQYF
v_call: TRBV29-1; clone_size: .; d_call: .; j_call: TRBJ2-7; cdr3_nt: TGCAGAGAAGGAGACAACTCCTACGAGCAGTACTTC; cdr3_aa: CREGDNSYEQYF
v_call: TRBV7-9; clone_size: many; d_call: TRBD1; j_call: TRBJ2-5; cdr3_nt: TGTGCCAGCAGCCCCGGGACAGGACAAGAGACCCAGTACTTC; cdr3_aa: CASSPGTGQETQYF
v_call: TRBV11-3; clone_size: few; d_call: TRBD2; j_call: TRBJ2-1; cdr3_nt: TGTGCCAGCAGCTTCTCCCCCTCGGGTCTAGCGGGAGATAATGAGCAGTTCTTC; cdr3_aa: CASSFSPSGLAGDNEQFF
v_call: TRBV18; clone_size: many; d_call: .; j_call: TRBJ1-5; cdr3_nt: TGTGCCAGTCGCCAAAGTAGTGCCCACAATCAGCCCCAGCATTTT; cdr3_aa: CASRQSSAHNQPQHF
v_call: TRBV7-6; clone_size: many; d_call: .; j_call: TRBJ1-1; cdr3_nt: TGTGCCAGCACCCCCTACACAGCAAACACTGAAGCTTTCTTT; cdr3_aa: CASTPYTANTEAFF
v_call: TRBV6-1; clone_size: .; d_call: TRBD2; j_call: TRBJ2-5; cdr3_nt: TGTGCCAGCACCTTCGGGCTAGCGGGCTACCAAGAGACCCAGTACTTC; cdr3_aa: CASTFGLAGYQETQYF
v_call: TRBV5-1; clone_size: .; d_call: .; j_call: TRBJ1-5; cdr3_nt: TGCGCCAGCAACTTGTGGGGGGCGGGTCAGCCCCAGCATTTT; cdr3_aa: CASNLWGAGQPQHF
v_call: TRBV7-9; clone_size: many; d_call: .; j_call: TRBJ2-5; cdr3_nt: TGTGCCAGCAGTAGCAGGGCCCAAGAGACCCAGTACTTC; cdr3_aa: CASSSRAQETQYF
v_call: TRBV28; clone_size: many; d_call: .; j_call: TRBJ2-2; cdr3_nt: TGTGCCAGCAGCCCAACGTCCGACAGTTCCACCGGGGAGCTGTTTTTT; cdr3_aa: CASSPTSDSSTGELFF
v_call: TRBV20-1; clone_size: few; d_call: .; j_call: TRBJ1-2; cdr3_nt: TGCAGTGCAAGGGGGGTAAAGGATGGCTACACCTTC; cdr3_aa: CSARGVKDGYTF
v_call: TRBV18; clone_size: many; d_call: .; j_call: TRBJ1-2; cdr3_nt: TGTGCCAGCTCACCTACCCTTAACTATGGCTACACCTTC; cdr3_aa: CASSPTLNYGYTF
v_call: TRBV12-5; clone_size: .; d_call: TRBD1; j_call: TRBJ2-7; cdr3_nt: TGTGCTAGTGGTCACCGGGACAGGGGGTACGAGCAGTACTTC; cdr3_aa: CASGHRDRGYEQYF
v_call: TRBV5-1; clone_size: .; d_call: .; j_call: TRBJ2-2; cdr3_nt: TGCGCCAGCAGATTGGACAGCACCGGGGAGCTGTTTTTT; cdr3_aa: CASRLDSTGELFF
v_call: TRBV3-1; clone_size: many; d_call: .; j_call: TRBJ1-3; cdr3_nt: TGTGCCAGCAGCCAAGTTTGGGGAGGGTCTGGAAACACCATATATTTT; cdr3_aa: CASSQVWGGSGNTIYF
v_call: TRBV7-9; clone_size: few; d_call: .; j_call: TRBJ1-4; cdr3_nt: TGTGCCAGCAGCTACACAGAGCCCGCAATTCGGGAAAAACTGTTTTTT; cdr3_aa: CASSYTEPAIREKLFF
v_call: TRBV28; clone_size: many; d_call: TRBD2; j_call: TRBJ2-2; cdr3_nt: TGTGCCAGCAGTTTTCCGACTAGCGGGAGGGTGTCCGGGGAGCTGTTTTTT; cdr3_aa: CASSFPTSGRVSGELFF
v_call: TRBV2; clone_size: many; d_call: TRBD1; j_call: TRBJ1-2; cdr3_nt: TGTGCCAGCAGTGAGGGACAGAGTCATGGCTACACCTTC; cdr3_aa: CASSEGQSHGYTF
v_call: TRBV27; clone_size: few; d_call: TRBD2; j_call: TRBJ2-1; cdr3_nt: TGTGCCAGCAGTTCTTTAGCGGGACCCCTTGCCAATGAGCAGTTCTTC; cdr3_aa: CASSSLAGPLANEQFF
v_call: TRBV25-1; clone_size: .; d_call: TRBD1; j_call: TRBJ1-2; cdr3_nt: TGTGCCAGCAGTACTCTACAGGGGGCGCGGGGCTACACCTTC; cdr3_aa: CASSTLQGARGYTF
v_call: TRBV28; clone_size: many; d_call: .; j_call: TRBJ2-5; cdr3_nt: TGTGCCAGCAGTCCCACGGCCAGGGGTCTAGGGGAGGCCCAGTACTTC; cdr3_aa: CASSPTARGLGEAQYF
v_call: TRBV27; clone_size: few; d_call: TRBD2; j_call: TRBJ2-7; cdr3_nt: TGTGCCAGCAGTCCCTGGGGGAGGGGCGAGCAGTACTTC; cdr3_aa: CASSPWGRGEQYF
v_call: TRBV6-1; clone_size: many; d_call: .; j_call: TRBJ1-1; cdr3_nt: TGTGCCAGCAGTGAAGATTTTCGGGTCATGAACACTGAAGCTTTCTTT; cdr3_aa: CASSEDFRVMNTEAFF
v_call: TRBV6-1; clone_size: few; d_call: .; j_call: TRBJ1-4; cdr3_nt: TGTGCCAGCAGAAAGAACAGGGTCGATAATGAAAAACTGTTTTTT; cdr3_aa: CASRKNRVDNEKLFF
v_call: TRBV28; clone_size: .; d_call: .; j_call: TRBJ1-4; cdr3_nt: TGTGCCAGCAGAGCCGGGCCCTATGAAAAACTGCTTTTT; cdr3_aa: CASRAGPYEKLLF
v_call: TRBV9; clone_size: .; d_call: .; j_call: TRBJ2-7; cdr3_nt: TGTGACAGCGGAGTGGGCCCCTACGAGCAGTACTTC; cdr3_aa: CDSGVGPYEQYF
v_call: TRBV11-2; clone_size: many; d_call: TRBD1; j_call: TRBJ1-6; cdr3_nt: TGTGCCAGCAGCTCCGGGACAGGGGATAATTCACCCCTCCACTTT; cdr3_aa: CASSSGTGDNSPLHF
v_call: TRBV6-1; clone_size: few; d_call: .; j_call: TRBJ2-5; cdr3_nt: TGTGCCAGCAGTGAACTCGGAGGGATCGAGACCCAGTACTTC; cdr3_aa: CASSELGGIETQYF
v_call: TRBV2; clone_size: .; d_call: TRBD1; j_call: TRBJ1-5; cdr3_nt: TGTGCCAGCAAAACCGGGACAGGGATAAATCAGCCCCAGCATTTT; cdr3_aa: CASKTGTGINQPQHF
v_call: TRBV3-1; clone_size: many; d_call: TRBD2; j_call: TRBJ2-7; cdr3_nt: TGTGCCAGCAGCCAAGTGTGGTCTAGCGGGAGTTCTTACGAGCAGTACTTC; cdr3_aa: CASSQVWSSGSSYEQYF
v_call: TRBV10-2; clone_size: few; d_call: .; j_call: TRBJ1-2; cdr3_nt: TGCGCCAGCAGTGAACGGAGCTATGGCTACACCTTC; cdr3_aa: CASSERSYGYTF
v_call: TRBV12-3/TRBV12-4; clone_size: many; d_call: .; j_call: TRBJ2-1; cdr3_nt: TGTGCCAGCAGCGCGGGGAGACGCTCCTACAATGAGCAGTTCTTC; cdr3_aa: CASSAGRRSYNEQFF
v_call: TRBV20-1; clone_size: many; d_call: .; j_call: TRBJ2-3; cdr3_nt: TGCAGTGTCATAGAAGGTCGGGGGACAGATACGCAGTATTTT; cdr3_aa: CSVIEGRGTDTQYF
v_call: TRBV20-1; clone_size: many; d_call: TRBD2; j_call: TRBJ2-3; cdr3_nt: TGCAGTGCGGATCCGGGACTAGCGTTTACAGATACGCAGTATTTT; cdr3_aa: CSADPGLAFTDTQYF
v_call: TRBV2; clone_size: many; d_call: .; j_call: TRBJ1-5; cdr3_nt: TGTGCCAGCAGTAGGCCGAGCCCCGGAGAGGAGAATCAGCCCCAGCATTTT; cdr3_aa: CASSRPSPGEENQPQHF
v_call: TRBV5-1; clone_size: .; d_call: TRBD1; j_call: TRBJ2-1; cdr3_nt: TGCGCCAGCAGCCTCCGACAGGGGAAGAATGAGCAGTTCTTC; cdr3_aa: CASSLRQGKNEQFF
v_call: TRBV11-2; clone_size: many; d_call: .; j_call: TRBJ2-6; cdr3_nt: TGTGCCAGCAGGCGCAGGGGCTCTGGGGCCAACGTCCTGACTTTC; cdr3_aa: CASRRRGSGANVLTF